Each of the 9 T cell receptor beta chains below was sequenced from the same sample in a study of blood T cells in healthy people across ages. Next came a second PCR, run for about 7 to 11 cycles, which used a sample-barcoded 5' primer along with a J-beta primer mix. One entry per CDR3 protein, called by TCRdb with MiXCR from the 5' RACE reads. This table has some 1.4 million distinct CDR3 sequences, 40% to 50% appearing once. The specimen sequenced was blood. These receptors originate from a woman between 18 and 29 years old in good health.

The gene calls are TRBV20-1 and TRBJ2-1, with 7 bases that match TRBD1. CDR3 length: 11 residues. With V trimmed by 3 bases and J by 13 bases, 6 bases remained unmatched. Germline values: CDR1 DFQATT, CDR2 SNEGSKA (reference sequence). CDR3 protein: CSASWQGEQFF. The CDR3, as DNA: TGCAGTGCTAGTTGGCAGGGGGAACAGTTCTTC.

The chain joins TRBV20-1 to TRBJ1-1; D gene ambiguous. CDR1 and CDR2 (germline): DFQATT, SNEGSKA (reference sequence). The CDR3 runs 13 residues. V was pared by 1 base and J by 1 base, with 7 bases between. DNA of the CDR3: TGCAGTGCTAGAGTTACAAAGAACACTGAAGCTTTCTTT. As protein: CSARVTKNTEAFF.

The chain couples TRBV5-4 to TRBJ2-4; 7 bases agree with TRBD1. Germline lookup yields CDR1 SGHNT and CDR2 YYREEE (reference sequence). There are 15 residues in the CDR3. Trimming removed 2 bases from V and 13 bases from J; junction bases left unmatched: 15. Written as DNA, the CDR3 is TGTGCCAGCAGCTTAGACAGGGCTTCGTACAATGAGCAGTACTTC. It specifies CASSLDRASYNEQYF. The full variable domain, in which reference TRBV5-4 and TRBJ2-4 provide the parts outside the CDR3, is ETGVTQSPTHLIKTRGQQVTLRCSSQSGHNTVSWYQQALGQGPQFIFQYYREEENGRGNFPPRFSGLQFPNYSSELNVNALELDDSALYLCASSLDRASYNEQYFGAGTRLSVL.

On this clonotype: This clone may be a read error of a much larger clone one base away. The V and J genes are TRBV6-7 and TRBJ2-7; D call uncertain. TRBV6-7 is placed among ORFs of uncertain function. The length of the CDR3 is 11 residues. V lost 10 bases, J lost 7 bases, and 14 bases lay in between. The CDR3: CAIHEANEQYF. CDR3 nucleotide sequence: TGTGCCATCCACGAGGCCAATGAGCAGTACTTC.

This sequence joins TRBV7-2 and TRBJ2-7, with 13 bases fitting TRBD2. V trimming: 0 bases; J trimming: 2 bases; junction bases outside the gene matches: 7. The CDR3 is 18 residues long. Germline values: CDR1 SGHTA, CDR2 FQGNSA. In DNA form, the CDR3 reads TGTGCCAGCAGCTTAGCGCAGGGACTAGCGGGACTAACCTACGAGCAGTACTTC. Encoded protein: CASSLAQGLAGLTYEQYF.

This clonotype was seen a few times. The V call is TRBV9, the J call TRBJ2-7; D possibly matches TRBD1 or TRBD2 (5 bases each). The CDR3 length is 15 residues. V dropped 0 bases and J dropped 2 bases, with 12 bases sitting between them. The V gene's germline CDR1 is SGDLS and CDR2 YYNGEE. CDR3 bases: TGTGCCAGCAGCGTAGAACCAGGGAGTCCCTACGAGCAGTACTTC. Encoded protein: CASSVEPGSPYEQYF.

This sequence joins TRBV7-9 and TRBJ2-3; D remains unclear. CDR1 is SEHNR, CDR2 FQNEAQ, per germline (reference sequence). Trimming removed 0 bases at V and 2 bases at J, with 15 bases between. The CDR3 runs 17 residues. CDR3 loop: CASSLAVVVLYTDTQYF. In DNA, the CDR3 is TGTGCCAGCAGCTTAGCGGTGGTGGTACTTTACACAGATACGCAGTATTTT.

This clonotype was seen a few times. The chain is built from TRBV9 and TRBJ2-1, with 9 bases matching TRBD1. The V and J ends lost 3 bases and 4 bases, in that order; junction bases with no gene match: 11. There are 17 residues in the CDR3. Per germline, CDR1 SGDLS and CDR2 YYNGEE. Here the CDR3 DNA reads TGTGCCAGCAGCGCGTCAATTGGACAGGGGTTTTACAATGAGCAGTTCTTC. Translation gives CASSASIGQGFYNEQFF.

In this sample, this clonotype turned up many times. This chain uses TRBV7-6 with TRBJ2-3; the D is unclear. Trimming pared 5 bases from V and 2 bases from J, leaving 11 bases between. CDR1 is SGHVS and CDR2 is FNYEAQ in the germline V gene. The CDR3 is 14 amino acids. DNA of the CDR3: TGTGCCAGCAGCGTAGGCAGGTACACAGATACGCAGTATTTT. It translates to CASSVGRYTDTQYF.